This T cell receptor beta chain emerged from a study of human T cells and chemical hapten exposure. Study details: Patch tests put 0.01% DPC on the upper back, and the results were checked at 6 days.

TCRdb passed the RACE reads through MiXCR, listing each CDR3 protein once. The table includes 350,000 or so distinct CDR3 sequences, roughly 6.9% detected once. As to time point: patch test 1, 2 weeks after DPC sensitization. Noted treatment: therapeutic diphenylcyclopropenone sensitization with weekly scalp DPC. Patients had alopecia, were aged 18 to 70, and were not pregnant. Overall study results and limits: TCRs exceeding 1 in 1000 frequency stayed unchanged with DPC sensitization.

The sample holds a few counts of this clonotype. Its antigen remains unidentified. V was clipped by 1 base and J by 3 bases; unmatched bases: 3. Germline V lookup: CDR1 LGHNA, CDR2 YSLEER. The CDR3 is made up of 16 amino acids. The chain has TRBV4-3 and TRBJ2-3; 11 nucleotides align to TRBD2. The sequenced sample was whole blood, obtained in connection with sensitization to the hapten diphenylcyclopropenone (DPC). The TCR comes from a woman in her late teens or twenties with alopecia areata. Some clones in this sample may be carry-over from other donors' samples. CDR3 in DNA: TGCGCCAGCAGCCAAGTACTAGCGGGGGCGACAGATACGCAGTATTTT. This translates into CASSQVLAGATDTQYF.